One and the same sample provided the 20 T cell receptor beta chains below, sequenced in a study of radiotherapy plus CTLA-4 blockade in lung cancer. The protocol was immunoSEQ multiplex PCR, while the TCRdb copy is restricted to in-frame clones and leaves out a portion. The sample comprises tens of thousands of clones, 65% to 85% of which are singletons, and less than 3% rests with the top ten. This specimen consisted of peripheral blood, obtained from a patient treated with radiotherapy plus ipilimumab. The receptors originated from a human donor with non-small cell lung cancer whose response to radiotherapy plus ipilimumab could not be evaluated.

The chain is built from TRBV28 and TRBJ1-4; 8 nucleotides align to TRBD1. The V segment lost 5 bases and the J segment 8 bases; nucleotides outside the gene matches: 4. The germline CDR1 and CDR2 sequences are MDHEN and SYDVKM. The CDR3 loop spans 13 amino acids. The chain's CDR3 is CASSTGGGEKLFF. In nucleotides, the CDR3 is TGTGCCAGCAGTACAGGGGGTGGCGAAAAACTGTTTTTT.

This clone was detected only once. The V call is TRBV10-1, the J call TRBJ1-6; maybe TRBD1 (6 bases). V lost 10 bases and J lost 6, with 25 bases in between. The CDR3 runs to 17 residues. Germline-derived CDR1 and CDR2 are WNHNN and SYGVQD (reference sequence). CDR3 nucleotides: TGCGCCACCCAAACCTCCTATCTTTCCAGGGGTAATTCACCCCTCCACTTT. It translates to CATQTSYLSRGNSPLHF.

This clone was seen just once. The chain links TRBV5-4 to TRBJ2-5, with D possibly matching TRBD2 (6 bases). CDR3 length equals 14 residues. In germline, CDR1 is SGHNT, CDR2 YYREEE (reference sequence). The germline V and J ends were trimmed by 4 bases and 1 base, with 11 bases remaining between them. This CDR3 is CASSLTRSQETQYF. The DNA for the CDR3 is TGTGCCAGCAGCCTGACTAGAAGCCAAGAGACCCAGTACTTC.

This rearrangement joins TRBV20-1 to TRBJ2-7; no clear D. With 3 bases removed from V and 6 bases from J, the gap between germline ends came to 9 bases. The CDR3 is made up of 11 amino acids. In germline, CDR1 is DFQATT, CDR2 SNEGSKA (reference sequence). The CDR3 DNA reads TGCAGTGCTAGTAAACAGTTCGAGCAGTACTTC. Encoded protein: CSASKQFEQYF.

This clone showed up just a few times. CDR3 residues: CASSVPFSPWVGGDTQYF. CDR3 coding DNA: TGTGCCAGTAGTGTGCCGTTCTCCCCCTGGGTCGGCGGGGATACGCAGTATTTT. The chain couples TRBV19 to TRBJ2-3; tentative D call: TRBD2 (5 bases). There are 18 residues in the CDR3. V was pared by 5 bases and J by 6 bases, with 27 bases between. Germline CDR1 is LNHDA and CDR2 is SQIVND (reference sequence).

The V and J genes are TRBV5-8 and TRBJ1-6; 10 bases are a match to TRBD1. J gave up 13 bases and V 7 bases, and 14 bases lay outside the gene matches. CDR3 length: 15 residues. Germline V gives CDR1 SGHTS, CDR2 YDEGEE. The CDR3 sequence is CASRPPGTGESPLHF. CDR3 DNA sequence: TGTGCCAGCCGACCCCCGGGGACAGGGGAATCGCCCCTCCACTTT. The whole variable domain, filled in from reference TRBV5-8 and TRBJ1-6, reads EAGVTQSPTHLIKTRGQQATLRCSPISGHTSVYWYQQALGLGLQFLLWYDEGEERNRGNFPPRFSGRQFPNYSSELNVNALELEDSALYLCASRPPGTGESPLHFGNGTRLTVT.

This clone appeared a few times. The genes are TRBV5-6 and TRBJ2-2, with D unclear. CDR1 and CDR2 (germline): SGHDT, YYEEEE. The CDR3 totals 12 residues. V was cut by 2 bases and J by 6 bases, with 5 bases left in between. CDR3 region: CASSFSPGELFF. The CDR3 DNA sequence: TGTGCCAGCAGCTTCTCTCCCGGGGAGCTGTTTTTT.

CDR3 sequence reads: CASRPDRPETQYF. The CDR3 nucleotides read TGTGCCAGCAGACCGGACAGGCCAGAGACCCAGTACTTC. V and J are TRBV28 and TRBJ2-5; 7 bases map to TRBD1. The CDR3 sequence is 13 residues long. Germline trimming cut 6 bases from V and 4 bases from J; bases unmatched to any gene: 5. Germline assignment: CDR1 MDHEN and CDR2 SYDVKM.

The rearrangement links TRBV9 to TRBJ2-5, with 7 positions matching TRBD2. Germline lookup yields CDR1 SGDLS and CDR2 YYNGEE. V lost 3 bases, J lost 11 bases, and 19 bases stayed unmatched. The CDR3 extends over 16 amino acids. In DNA, the CDR3 is TGTGCCAGCAGCGAGCCTTCTTGGGGGGGGTGTGGGGAGCAGTACTTC. This codes for CASSEPSWGGCGEQYF.

The V gene is TRBV7-2, the J gene TRBJ2-5; 7 bases fit TRBD1. This CDR3 has 13 amino acids. With 2 bases clipped from V and 7 bases from J, the junction kept 4 bases outside the gene matches. Germline loops: CDR1 SGHTA, CDR2 FQGNSA. This CDR3 is CASSLTGVGTQYF. The CDR3 DNA reads as TGTGCCAGCAGCTTAACAGGGGTTGGGACCCAGTACTTC.

The chain is built from TRBV6-6 and TRBJ2-2; 9 nucleotides match TRBD1. Trimming took 0 bases from V and 6 from J; bases not matched to a gene: 5. The CDR3 contains 16 residues. Per germline, CDR1 MNHNY and CDR2 SVGAGI (reference sequence). The CDR3 loop is CASSYSRTGDSGELFF. DNA of the CDR3: TGTGCCAGCAGTTACTCAAGGACAGGGGATTCCGGGGAGCTGTTTTTT.

This chain uses TRBV7-9 with TRBJ2-1; 8 bases fit TRBD2. The germline V gene has CDR1 SEHNR and CDR2 FQNEAQ (reference sequence). The ends lost 0 bases at V and 0 bases at J; junction bases unmatched: 10. This CDR3 has 19 amino acids. CDR3 protein: CASSLAKLAEGSSYNEQFF. Written as DNA, the CDR3 is TGTGCCAGCAGCTTAGCGAAACTAGCGGAGGGGAGCTCCTACAATGAGCAGTTCTTC.

The chain links TRBV5-1 to TRBJ2-1; 7 bases are a match to TRBD2. Germline loops: CDR1 SGHRS, CDR2 YFSETQ. There are 16 residues in the CDR3. J lost 1 base, V lost 0 bases, and 4 bases had no gene match. In DNA form, the CDR3 reads TGCGCCAGCAGCTTGGAACTGGGGGGGTCCTACAATGAGCAGTTCTTC. Its translation is CASSLELGGSYNEQFF.

This clone showed up just a few times. The chain recombines TRBV2 with TRBJ1-5; 7 bases fit TRBD1. The junction had 6 bases not matched to a gene; V was cut back by 1 base and J by 0 bases. Germline V gene data show CDR1 as SNHLY and CDR2 as FYNNEI. The CDR3 is made up of 17 amino acids. The CDR3: CASSEDEGQYSNQPQHF. As DNA, the CDR3 is TGTGCCAGCAGTGAAGATGAGGGACAGTATAGCAATCAGCCCCAGCATTTT.

The rearrangement uses TRBV5-5 and TRBJ1-1, with D perhaps TRBD1 (6 bases). V dropped 4 bases and J dropped 9 bases, with 19 bases sitting between them. This CDR3 spans 14 amino acids. Germline loops: CDR1 SGHKS, CDR2 YYEKEE (reference sequence). The CDR3 loop reads CASSGGRGGLQAFF. CDR3 in DNA: TGTGCCAGCAGCGGCGGCAGGGGAGGGCTGCAAGCTTTCTTT.

This chain uses TRBV10-1 with TRBJ1-2; 10 bases align to TRBD1. Germline V lookup: CDR1 WNHNN, CDR2 SYGVQD (reference sequence). Trimming cost V 2 bases and J 7 bases; bases outside gene matches: 4. CDR3 size: 14 residues. This CDR3 is CASSEMTGGFGYTF. Written as DNA, the CDR3 is TGCGCCAGCAGTGAGATGACAGGGGGCTTTGGCTACACCTTC.

This chain uses TRBV4-2 with TRBJ2-3; 11 positions agree with TRBD2. Germline CDR1 LGHNA, CDR2 YNFKEQ. V lost 3 bases and J lost 4; bases outside the gene matches: 3. The CDR3 covers 15 residues. The CDR3 protein is CASSQGLAEADTQYF. The CDR3, as DNA: TGTGCCAGCAGCCAGGGACTAGCGGAAGCAGATACGCAGTATTTT.

The CDR3 region has the DNA TGTGCCAGCGCCCTGACAGGGACCTCCTACGAGCAGTACTTC. Amino acids: CASALTGTSYEQYF. This chain joins TRBV28 and TRBJ2-7, with TRBD1 matching over 7 bases. The junction had 7 bases not matched to a gene; V was cut back by 8 bases and J by 0 bases. The CDR3 contains 14 residues. Germline CDR1 is MDHEN and CDR2 is SYDVKM.

The chain uses TRBV7-2 and TRBJ2-7; 9 bases agree with TRBD1. V was clipped by 5 bases and J by 5 bases; unmatched bases: 7. CDR1 and CDR2 from the germline V gene are SGHTA and FQGNSA. The CDR3 is made up of 14 amino acids. CDR3 nucleotides: TGTGCCAGCAGCCGGGGACAGGGTTTCAACGAGCAGTACTTC. Its protein is CASSRGQGFNEQYF.

The chain carries TRBV19 and TRBJ2-3; a weak D match, TRBD2 (5 bases). Germline V gives CDR1 LNHDA, CDR2 SQIVND (reference sequence). The germline V and J ends were trimmed by 3 bases and 6 bases, with 10 bases remaining between them. The CDR3 sequence is 13 residues long. CDR3 nucleotides: TGTGCCAGTAGTATCCCCCGAGGGGATACGCAGTATTTT. As protein: CASSIPRGDTQYF. The whole variable domain, remainder taken from reference TRBV19 and TRBJ2-3, is DGGITQSPKYLFRKEGQNVTLSCEQNLNHDAMYWYRQDPGQGLRLIYYSQIVNDFQKGDIAEGYSVSREKKESFPLTVTSAQKNPTAFYLCASSIPRGDTQYFGPGTRLTVL.